The clone carrying this TCR beta chain has a handful of counts. Primers used in a second PCR of roughly 7 to 12 cycles were a sample-barcoded 5' primer and a J-beta primer mix. From the 5' RACE reads, TCRdb called clonotypes with MiXCR, one entry per CDR3 protein. The sample lists approximately 780,000 distinct CDR3 sequences; 20% to 30% were seen once. This sample is part of a study of blood T cells in healthy people across ages. The CDR3 consists of 16 residues. The germline V gene encodes CDR1 ENHRY and CDR2 SYGVKD. Trimming took 6 bases from V and 1 from J, leaving 13 bases between them. This sample also appeared in a second study, on T cells of mothers and their children.

This TCR was recovered from a boy between 5 and 17 years old in good health. The chain combines TRBV10-3 with TRBJ2-6; no reliable D call. Sample: blood. Written as DNA, the CDR3 is TGTGCCATCAGCCGAGAAAGGGTATCTGGGGCCAACGTCCTGACTTTC. This codes for CAISRERVSGANVLTF.